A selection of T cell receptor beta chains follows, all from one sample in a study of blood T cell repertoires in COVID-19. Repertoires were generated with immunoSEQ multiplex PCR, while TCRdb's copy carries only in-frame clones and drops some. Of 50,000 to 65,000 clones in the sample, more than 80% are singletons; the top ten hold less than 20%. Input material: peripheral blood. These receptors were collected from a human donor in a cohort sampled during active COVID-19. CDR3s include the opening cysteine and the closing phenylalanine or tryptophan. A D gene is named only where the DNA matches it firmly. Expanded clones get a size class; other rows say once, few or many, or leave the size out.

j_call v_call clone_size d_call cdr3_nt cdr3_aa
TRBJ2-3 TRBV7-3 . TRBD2 TGTGCCAGCAGCCTAGCGGGGGGGCCGGTGGATACGCAGTATTTT CASSLAGGPVDTQYF
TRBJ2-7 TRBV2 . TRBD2 TGTGCCAGCAGTGACGTGACTAGCGGGACCAGATCCTACGAGCAGTACTTC CASSDVTSGTRSYEQYF
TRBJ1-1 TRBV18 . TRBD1 TGTGCCAGCTCACCTATGGGGGACAGGGACAACACTGAAGCTTTCTTT CASSPMGDRDNTEAFF
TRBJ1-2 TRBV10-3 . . TGTGCCATCAGTGACCCAGATCTAGGAAGCGAAGGCTACACCTTT CAISDPDLGSEGYTF
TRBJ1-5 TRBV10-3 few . TGTGCCATCAAAAGTGGCCGTGGGGGGGCAGGTCAGCCCCAGCATTTT CAIKSGRGGAGQPQHF
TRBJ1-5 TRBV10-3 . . TGTGCCATCAGTGAGAGCCGGAGCGAGAATCAGCCCCAGCATTTT CAISESRSENQPQHF
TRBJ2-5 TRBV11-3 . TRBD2 TGTGCCAGCAGCCCCGGGAGCGGGAGGAAGGGGGAGACCCAGTACTTC CASSPGSGRKGETQYF
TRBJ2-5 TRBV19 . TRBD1 TGTGCCAGTAGTCCGAGCCGGACAGGGTCAGAGACCCAGTACTTC CASSPSRTGSETQYF
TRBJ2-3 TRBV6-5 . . TGTGCCAGCAGTTCGGACAGCCCTAGCACAGATACGCAGTATTTT CASSSDSPSTDTQYF
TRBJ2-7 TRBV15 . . TGTGCCACCGCATGGGCTACAGGGAACGAGCAGTACTTC CATAWATGNEQYF
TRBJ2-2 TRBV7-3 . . TGTGCCAGCAGCTTAAAGCCCCCGACAGATTCGAACACCGGGGAGCTGTTTTTT CASSLKPPTDSNTGELFF
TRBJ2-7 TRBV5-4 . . TGTGCCAGCAGCTTGCCCGGGAGACACGACTACGAGCAGTACTTC CASSLPGRHDYEQYF
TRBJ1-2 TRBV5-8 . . TGTGCCAGCACGCAGCCAACTACTAACTATGGCTACACCTTC CASTQPTTNYGYTF
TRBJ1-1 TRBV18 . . TGTGCCAGCTCACCAAGGGTCATTCGGGCGGGGAACACTGAAGCTTTCTTT CASSPRVIRAGNTEAFF
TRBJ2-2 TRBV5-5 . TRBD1 TGTGCCAGCAGCTACCGGGACAGGGTGAACACCGGGGAGCTGTTTTTT CASSYRDRVNTGELFF
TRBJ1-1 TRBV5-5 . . TGTGCCAGCAGCTTGGTCATGAACACTGAAGCTTTCTTT CASSLVMNTEAFF
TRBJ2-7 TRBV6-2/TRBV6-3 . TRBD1 TGTGCCAGCAGTACAATGACAGGGAATAAAATGGAGCAGTACTTC CASSTMTGNKMEQYF
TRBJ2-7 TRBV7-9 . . TGTGCCAGCAGCTTAGTGACGACCCAGGCCGTCCGCCACGAGCAGTACTTC CASSLVTTQAVRHEQYF
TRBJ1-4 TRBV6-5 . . TGTGCCAGCAGTTTCTCAGGTGGCAGGACTAATGAAAAACTGTTTTTT CASSFSGGRTNEKLFF
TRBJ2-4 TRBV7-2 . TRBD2 TGTGCCAGCAGCTTAGTAACTAGCGGGACCAGCGGAGGAAACATTCAGTACTTC CASSLVTSGTSGGNIQYF
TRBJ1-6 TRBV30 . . TGTGCCTGGAGTGTACAGGGCACGCTAAATTCACCCCTCCACTTT CAWSVQGTLNSPLHF
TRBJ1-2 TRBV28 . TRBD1 TGTGCCAGCAGCCATGGACAGGGCCGAGGGGGCTACACCTTC CASSHGQGRGGYTF
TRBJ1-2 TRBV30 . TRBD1 TGTGCCTGGAAGAGGACAGGTGCCGTGTCAGATTACACCTTC CAWKRTGAVSDYTF
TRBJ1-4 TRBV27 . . TGTGCCAGCAGCAGGGGAACGGCTAATGAAAAACTGTTTTTT CASSRGTANEKLFF
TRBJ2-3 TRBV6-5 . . TGTGCCAGCCATATATACCAGGGGGATACGCAGTATTTT CASHIYQGDTQYF
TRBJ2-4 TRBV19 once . TGTGCCAGTACCACTAGCATGGACTTCCAGAACATTCAGTACTTC CASTTSMDFQNIQYF
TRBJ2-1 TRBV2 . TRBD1 TGTGCCAGCAGTGGACAGGGAAATGAGCAGTTCTTC CASSGQGNEQFF
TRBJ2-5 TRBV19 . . TGTGCCAGTTCCCGGGGAGCGGATCAAGAGACCCAGTACTTC CASSRGADQETQYF
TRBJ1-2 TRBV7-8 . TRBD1 TGTGCCAGCAGCAGGGAGACAGGGACGAACTATGGCTACACCTTC CASSRETGTNYGYTF
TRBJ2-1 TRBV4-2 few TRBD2 TGTGCCAGCAGCCCGACTAGCGCGGCAATTAGTGAGCAGTTCTTC CASSPTSAAISEQFF
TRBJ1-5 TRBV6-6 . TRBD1 TGTGCCACCAGGGACAGTCAATATAGCAATCAGCCCCAGCATTTT CATRDSQYSNQPQHF
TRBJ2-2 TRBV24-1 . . TGTGCCACCGAAAGCGGATCCCTCACCGGGGAGCTGTTTTTT CATESGSLTGELFF
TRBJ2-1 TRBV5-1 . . TGCGCCAGCAGCCAAGGACAGTTAAACTCCTACAATGAGCAGTTCTTC CASSQGQLNSYNEQFF
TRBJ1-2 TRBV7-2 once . TGTGCCAGCAGCTTAAACTCGTTTGCGGCGGGAATTCACTATGGCTACACCTTC CASSLNSFAAGIHYGYTF
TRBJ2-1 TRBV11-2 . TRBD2 TGTGCCAGCAGCCCGGGACTAGCGGGAGGGCAGGTCAATGAGCAGTTCTTC CASSPGLAGGQVNEQFF
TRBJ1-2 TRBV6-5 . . TGTGCCAGCAGTCCAGGCGGGACCCTTCGAGGCTACACCTTC CASSPGGTLRGYTF
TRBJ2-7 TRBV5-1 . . TGCGCCAGCAGTCTAGATCCTACAGGCGAGCAGTACTTC CASSLDPTGEQYF
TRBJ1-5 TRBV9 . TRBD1 TGTGCCAGCAGCGCCTCAGGGGGCAGTCAGCCCCAGCATTTT CASSASGGSQPQHF
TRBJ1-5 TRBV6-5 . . TGTGCCAGCAGTTCTTATGAGGGTAGCAATCAGCCCCAGCATTTT CASSSYEGSNQPQHF
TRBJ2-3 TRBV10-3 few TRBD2 TGTGCCATCAGTGATGCGGGAGTCGGCACAGATACGCAGTATTTT CAISDAGVGTDTQYF
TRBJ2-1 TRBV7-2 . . TGTGCCAGCAGCCAAGGACAGCCTCGAAGTGGTGAGCAGTTCTTC CASSQGQPRSGEQFF
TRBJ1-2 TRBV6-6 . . TGTGCCAGCAGAACGCAGGGTTTAGGTAATGGCTACACCTTC CASRTQGLGNGYTF
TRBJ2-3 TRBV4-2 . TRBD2 TGTGCCAGCAGCCTCCTAGCGGGACTCGCAGATACGCAGTATTTT CASSLLAGLADTQYF
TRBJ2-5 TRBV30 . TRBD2 TGTGCCTGGAGTGTTCTAGCGGGGGTATGGGAGACCCAGTACTTC CAWSVLAGVWETQYF
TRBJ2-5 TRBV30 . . TGTGCCTGGAGTGTAATGGGTGTCTCCAGAGGTCGAGGGAGAGAGACCCAGTACTTC CAWSVMGVSRGRGRETQYF
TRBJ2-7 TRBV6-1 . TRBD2 TGTGCCAGCAGAGAAGGAGCGGGAGGCCCCTACGAGCAGTACTTC CASREGAGGPYEQYF
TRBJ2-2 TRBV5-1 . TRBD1 TGCGCCAGCAGCTCCGGGACAGGTGTCACCGGGGAGCTGTTTTTT CASSSGTGVTGELFF
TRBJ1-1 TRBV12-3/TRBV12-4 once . TGTGCCAGCAGTTTCGAGGGGAACACTGAAGCTTTCTTT CASSFEGNTEAFF
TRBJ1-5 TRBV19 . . TGTGCCAGTAGTATCGTCGGTAGCAATCAGCCCCAGCATTTT CASSIVGSNQPQHF
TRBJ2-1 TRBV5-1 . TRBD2 TGCGCCAGCAGCTTGGAACTAGCGGGGCCAAGGGAGCAGTTCTTC CASSLELAGPREQFF
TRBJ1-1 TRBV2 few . TGTGCCAGCAGTTCAGGGGTGGCTGAAGCTTTCTTT CASSSGVAEAFF
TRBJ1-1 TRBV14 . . TGTGCCAGCAGCCAAGTTAGCACTGAAGCTTTCTTT CASSQVSTEAFF